Described below is a single T cell receptor (beta chain) sequence and its context. Its antigen is unknown. TCRdb's copy holds only in-frame clones and misses some; the assay was immunoSEQ multiplex PCR. The sample contains just under 350,000 clones, more than 60% of which appear only once. CDR3 size: 14 residues. V was cut by 3 bases and J by 7 bases, with 16 bases left in between. Germline V lookup: CDR1 SGDLS, CDR2 YYNGEE. The data are from a study of shared clonotypes between healthy human individuals. Study summary: The plates for each donor numbered three CD4 naive, three CD4 memory, two CD8 naive and one CD8 memory. General study findings and limits: Naive subsets, compared against memory subsets, generally had larger estimated richness values.

Only Caucasian adults living in Nashville, Tennessee served as donors. The investigators split CD4+ cells into a CD45RA+ naive subset and a CD45RA-negative memory subset. What was sequenced was memory CD4+ T cells sorted from blood. Subset given: CD45RA-negative fraction. This TCR came from a man aged 25 to 40 in good health. The chain links TRBV9 to TRBJ1-2; a weak D match, TRBD1 (6 bases). DNA for the CDR3: TGTGCCAGCAGCGCTCCACAGGGATGGGGTGGCTACACCTTC. Its protein is CASSAPQGWGGYTF.